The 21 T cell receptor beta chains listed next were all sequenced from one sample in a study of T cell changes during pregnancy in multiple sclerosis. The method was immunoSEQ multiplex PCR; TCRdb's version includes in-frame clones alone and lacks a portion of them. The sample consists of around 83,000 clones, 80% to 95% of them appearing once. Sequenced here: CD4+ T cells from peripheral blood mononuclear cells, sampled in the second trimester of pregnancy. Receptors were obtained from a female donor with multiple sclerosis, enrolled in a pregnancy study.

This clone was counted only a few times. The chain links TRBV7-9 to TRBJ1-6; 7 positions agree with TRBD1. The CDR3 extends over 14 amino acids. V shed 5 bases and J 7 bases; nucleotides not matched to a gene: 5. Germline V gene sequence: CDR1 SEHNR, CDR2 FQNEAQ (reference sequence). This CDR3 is CASSLTGSNSPLHF. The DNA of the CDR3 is TGTGCCAGCAGCCTGACAGGGTCCAATTCACCCCTCCACTTT.

This CDR3 reads CASSSPGQGREQYF. The CDR3 DNA sequence: TGTGCCAGCAGTTCTCCGGGACAGGGGAGGGAGCAGTACTTC. V usage is TRBV27 and J usage is TRBJ2-7; the match to TRBD1 covers 10 bases. CDR1 MNHEY and CDR2 SMNVEV come from the germline V gene (reference sequence). V trimming: 4 bases; J trimming: 7 bases; junction bases outside the gene matches: 7. This CDR3 has 14 residues.

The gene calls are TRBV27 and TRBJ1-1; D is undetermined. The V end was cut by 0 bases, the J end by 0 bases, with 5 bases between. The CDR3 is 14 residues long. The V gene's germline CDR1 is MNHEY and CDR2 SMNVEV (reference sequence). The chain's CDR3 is CASSLSRVNTEAFF. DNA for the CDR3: TGTGCCAGCAGTTTATCGCGGGTGAACACTGAAGCTTTCTTT.

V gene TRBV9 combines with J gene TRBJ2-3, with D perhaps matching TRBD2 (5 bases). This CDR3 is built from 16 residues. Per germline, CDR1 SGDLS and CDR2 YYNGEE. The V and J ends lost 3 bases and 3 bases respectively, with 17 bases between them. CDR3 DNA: TGTGCCAGCAGCGCCGGACCGGGGAAAGTGACAGATACGCAGTATTTT. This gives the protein CASSAGPGKVTDTQYF. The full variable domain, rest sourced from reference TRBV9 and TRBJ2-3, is DSGVTQTPKHLITATGQRVTLRCSPRSGDLSVYWYQQSLDQGLQFLIQYYNGEERAKGNILERFSAQQFPDLHSELNLSSLELGDSALYFCASSAGPGKVTDTQYFGPGTRLTVL.

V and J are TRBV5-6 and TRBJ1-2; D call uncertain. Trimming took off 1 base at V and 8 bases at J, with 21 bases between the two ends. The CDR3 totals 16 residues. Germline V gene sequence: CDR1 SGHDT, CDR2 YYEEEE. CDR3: CASSLIVGVELFGYTF. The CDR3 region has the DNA TGTGCCAGCAGCTTGATTGTCGGGGTTGAATTGTTCGGCTACACCTTC.

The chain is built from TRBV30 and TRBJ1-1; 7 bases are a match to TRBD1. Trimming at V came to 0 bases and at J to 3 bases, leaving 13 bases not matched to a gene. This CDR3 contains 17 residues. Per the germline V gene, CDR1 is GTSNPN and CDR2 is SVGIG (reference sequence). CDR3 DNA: TGTGCCTGGAGTGTACTACCCAACAGGGGTGGGGACACTGAAGCTTTCTTT. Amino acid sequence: CAWSVLPNRGGDTEAFF.

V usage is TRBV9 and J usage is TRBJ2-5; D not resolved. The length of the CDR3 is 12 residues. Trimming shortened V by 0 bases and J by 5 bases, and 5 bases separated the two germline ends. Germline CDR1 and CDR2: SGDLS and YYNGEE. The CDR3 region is CASSVAEETQYF. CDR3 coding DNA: TGTGCCAGCAGCGTAGCCGAGGAGACCCAGTACTTC.

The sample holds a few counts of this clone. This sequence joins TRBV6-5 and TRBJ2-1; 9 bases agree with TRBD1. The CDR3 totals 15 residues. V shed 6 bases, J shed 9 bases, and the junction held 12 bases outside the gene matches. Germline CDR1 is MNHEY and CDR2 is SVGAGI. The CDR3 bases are TGTGCCAGCAGCGTCGGACAGGGGAGATTGAGTGAGCAGTTCTTC. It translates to CASSVGQGRLSEQFF.

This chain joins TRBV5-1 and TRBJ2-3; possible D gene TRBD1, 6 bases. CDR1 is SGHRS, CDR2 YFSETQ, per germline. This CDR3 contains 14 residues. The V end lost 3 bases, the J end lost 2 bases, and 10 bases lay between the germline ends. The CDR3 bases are TGCGCCAGCAGCTACGGACAGCACACAGATACGCAGTATTTT. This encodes CASSYGQHTDTQYF. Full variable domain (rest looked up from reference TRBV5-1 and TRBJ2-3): KAGVTQTPRYLIKTRGQQVTLSCSPISGHRSVSWYQQTPGQGLQFLFEYFSETQRNKGNFPGRFSGRQFSNSRSEMNVSTLELGDSALYLCASSYGQHTDTQYFGPGTRLTVL.

Written as DNA, the CDR3 is TGTGCCAGCAGCGCCAGACAGGGGGCCACAGATACGCAGTATTTT. Amino acids: CASSARQGATDTQYF. The chain has TRBV9 and TRBJ2-3, with TRBD1 matching 10 bases. The V and J ends lost 3 bases and 2 bases, in that order; junction bases with no gene match: 3. The CDR3 sequence is 15 residues long. Germline values: CDR1 SGDLS, CDR2 YYNGEE.

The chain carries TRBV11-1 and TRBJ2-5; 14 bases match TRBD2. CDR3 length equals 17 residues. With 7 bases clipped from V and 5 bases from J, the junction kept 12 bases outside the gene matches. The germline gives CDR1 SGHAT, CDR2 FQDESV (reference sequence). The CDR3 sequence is CASTEGLAGDSWETQYF. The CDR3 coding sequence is TGTGCCAGCACTGAGGGACTAGCGGGAGATTCTTGGGAGACCCAGTACTTC.

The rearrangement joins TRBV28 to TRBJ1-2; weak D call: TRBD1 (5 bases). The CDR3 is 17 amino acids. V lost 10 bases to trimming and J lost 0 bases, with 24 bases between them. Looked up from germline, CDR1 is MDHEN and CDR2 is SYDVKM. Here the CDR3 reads CATLYPGGWVTNYGYTF. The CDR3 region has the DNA TGTGCCACCCTCTATCCGGGGGGGTGGGTGACTAACTATGGCTACACCTTC.

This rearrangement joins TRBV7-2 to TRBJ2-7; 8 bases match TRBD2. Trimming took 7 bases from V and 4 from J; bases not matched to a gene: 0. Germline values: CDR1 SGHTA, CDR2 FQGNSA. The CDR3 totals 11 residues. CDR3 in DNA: TGTGCCAGCACGGGGGGGTACGAGCAGTACTTC. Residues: CASTGGYEQYF.

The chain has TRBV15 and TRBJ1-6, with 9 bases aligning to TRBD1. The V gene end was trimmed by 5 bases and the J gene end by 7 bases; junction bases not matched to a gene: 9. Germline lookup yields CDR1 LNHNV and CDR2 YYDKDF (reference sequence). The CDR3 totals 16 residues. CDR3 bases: TGTGCCACCAGCTCCCGGAAGGGACAGGGAAATTCACCCCTCCACTTT. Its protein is CATSSRKGQGNSPLHF.

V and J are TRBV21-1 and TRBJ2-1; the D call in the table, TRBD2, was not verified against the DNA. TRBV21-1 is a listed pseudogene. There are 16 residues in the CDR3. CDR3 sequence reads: CASSKLGTSEGDEQFF. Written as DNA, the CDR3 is TGTGCCAGCAGCAAACTAGGGACTAGCGAAGGCGATGAGCAGTTCTTC.

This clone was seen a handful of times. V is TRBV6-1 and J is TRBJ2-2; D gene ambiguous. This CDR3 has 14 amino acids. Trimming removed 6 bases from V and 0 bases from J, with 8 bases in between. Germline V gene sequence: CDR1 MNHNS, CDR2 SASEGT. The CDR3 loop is CASRAITNTGELFF. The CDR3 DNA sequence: TGTGCCAGCAGGGCCATTACGAACACCGGGGAGCTGTTTTTT.

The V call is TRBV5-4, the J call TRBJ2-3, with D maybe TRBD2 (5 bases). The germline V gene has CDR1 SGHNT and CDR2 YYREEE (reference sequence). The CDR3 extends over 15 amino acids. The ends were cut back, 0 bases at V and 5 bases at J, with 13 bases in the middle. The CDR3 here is CASSLELASRDTQYF. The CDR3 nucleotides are TGTGCCAGCAGCTTGGAGTTGGCTAGCCGAGATACGCAGTATTTT.

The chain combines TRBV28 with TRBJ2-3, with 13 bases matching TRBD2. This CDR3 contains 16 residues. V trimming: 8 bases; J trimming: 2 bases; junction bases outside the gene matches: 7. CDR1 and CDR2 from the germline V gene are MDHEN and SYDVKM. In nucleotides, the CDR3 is TGTGCCAGCCCCCCACTAGCGGGAGGGTACACAGATACGCAGTATTTT. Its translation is CASPPLAGGYTDTQYF.

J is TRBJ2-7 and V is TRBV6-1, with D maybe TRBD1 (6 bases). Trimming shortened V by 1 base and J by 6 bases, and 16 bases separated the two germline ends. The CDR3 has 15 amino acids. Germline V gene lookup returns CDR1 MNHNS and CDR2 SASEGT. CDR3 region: CASSEGTAIQGEQYF. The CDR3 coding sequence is TGTGCCAGCAGTGAAGGGACAGCTATCCAGGGCGAGCAGTACTTC.

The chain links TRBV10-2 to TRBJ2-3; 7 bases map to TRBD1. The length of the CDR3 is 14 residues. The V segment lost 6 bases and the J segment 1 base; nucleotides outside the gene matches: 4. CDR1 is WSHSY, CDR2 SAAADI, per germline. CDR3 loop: CASRTGSRTDTQYF. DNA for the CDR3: TGCGCCAGCAGGACAGGGTCCCGCACAGATACGCAGTATTTT.

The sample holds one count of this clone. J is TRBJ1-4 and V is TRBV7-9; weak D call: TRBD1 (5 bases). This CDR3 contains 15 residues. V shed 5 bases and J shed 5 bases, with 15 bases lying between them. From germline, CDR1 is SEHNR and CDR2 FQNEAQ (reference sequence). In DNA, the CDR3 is TGTGCCAGCAGCCCCTCAGGGAAGGGGAATGAAAAACTGTTTTTT. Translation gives CASSPSGKGNEKLFF.